These 26 T cell receptor beta chains originate from one sample sequenced in a study of blood T cells in healthy people across ages. The authors ran a second PCR of roughly 6 to 11 cycles using a sample-barcoded 5' primer and a J-beta primer mix. Using its own MiXCR run on the 5' RACE reads, TCRdb lists one record per CDR3 protein. The sample lists roughly 1,300,000 distinct CDR3 sequences; roughly 59% were seen once. Source material: blood. All receptors derive from a young man in good health.

This sequence joins TRBV15 and TRBJ1-1; 9 positions match TRBD1. This CDR3 is built from 15 residues. From germline, CDR1 is LNHNV and CDR2 YYDKDF (reference sequence). Losses at the gene ends were 2 bases for V and 3 bases for J; bases not matched to a gene: 4. The CDR3 nucleotides read TGTGCCACCAGCAGATACAGGGGGCCCGACACTGAAGCTTTCTTT. This translates into CATSRYRGPDTEAFF.

The gene calls are TRBV12-3 or TRBV12-4 and TRBJ2-4; D may be TRBD1 (6 bases). The last part of the DNA fits TRBJ2-7 better; the J call may be wrong. The CDR3 is made up of 15 amino acids. CDR3 protein: CASSPGTPGTYEQYF. CDR3 DNA sequence: TGTGCCAGTTCCCCCGGGACACCAGGCACGTACGAGCAGTACTTC.

There are a few counts of this clonotype. The rearrangement links TRBV6-5 to TRBJ2-1, with D perhaps matching TRBD2 (6 bases). Germline V gene sequence: CDR1 MNHEY, CDR2 SVGAGI. V lost 8 bases and J lost 6, with 8 bases in between. This CDR3 region has 11 residues. The CDR3 DNA sequence: TGTGCCAGCCGGACTATCAATGAGCAGTTCTTC. This gives the protein CASRTINEQFF.

V gene TRBV7-8 combines with J gene TRBJ2-3; TRBD2 agrees at 10 bases. This CDR3 contains 17 residues. V lost 5 bases, J lost 4 bases, and 12 bases stayed unmatched. Germline V gene data show CDR1 as SGHVS and CDR2 as FQNEAQ. CDR3 coding DNA: TGTGCCAGCAGCCCCACGGTTTCACTAGCGGGGTCAGATACGCAGTATTTT. Translated: CASSPTVSLAGSDTQYF.

The V gene is TRBV28, the J gene TRBJ1-2; perhaps TRBD1 as D (6 bases). The CDR3 contains 14 residues. Trimming took 5 bases from V and 4 from J, leaving 14 bases between them. Germline loops: CDR1 MDHEN, CDR2 SYDVKM. The CDR3 sequence: CASSRDTVFYGYTF. Written as DNA, the CDR3 is TGTGCCAGCAGTAGGGACACGGTATTCTATGGCTACACCTTC.

This chain uses TRBV20-1 with TRBJ2-3; D gene unclear. Trimming left V 3 bases short and J 1 base short, with 17 bases between. CDR1 and CDR2 (germline): DFQATT, SNEGSKA (reference sequence). The CDR3 covers 16 residues. CDR3 amino acids: CSASSVSAGGTDTQYF. In DNA, the CDR3 is TGCAGTGCTAGTTCGGTCAGCGCTGGCGGCACAGATACGCAGTATTTT.

The V gene is TRBV5-1, the J gene TRBJ2-2; possibly TRBD1 for D (6 bases). Trimming took 4 bases from V and 1 from J, leaving 14 bases between them. This CDR3 contains 16 residues. CDR1 is SGHRS and CDR2 is YFSETQ in the germline V gene. The CDR3 loop is CASSPQGTMNTGELFF. The CDR3, as DNA: TGCGCCAGCAGCCCGCAGGGGACCATGAACACCGGGGAGCTGTTTTTT.

V and J are TRBV3-1 and TRBJ1-6; 7 bases agree with TRBD1. The length of the CDR3 is 14 residues. With V trimmed by 3 bases and J by 10 bases, 6 bases remained unmatched. Germline V gene data show CDR1 as LGHDT and CDR2 as YNNKEL (reference sequence). CDR3 sequence (DNA): TGTGCCAGCAGCCAGACAGGGTTAGACTCACCCCTCCACTTT. Translated: CASSQTGLDSPLHF. The entire variable domain, with the rest obtained from reference TRBV3-1 and TRBJ1-6, is as follows: DTAVSQTPKYLVTQMGNDKSIKCEQNLGHDTMYWYKQDSKKFLKIMFSYNNKELIINETVPNRFSPKSPDKAHLNLHINSLELGDSAVYFCASSQTGLDSPLHFGNGTRLTVT.

This chain links TRBV5-1 with TRBJ2-1; 7 positions agree with TRBD1. Losses at the gene ends were 2 bases for V and 4 bases for J; bases not matched to a gene: 3. This CDR3 is 14 amino acids long. CDR1 is SGHRS, CDR2 YFSETQ, per germline. The CDR3 reads CASSLQQGYNEQFF. The CDR3 nucleotides read TGCGCCAGCAGCTTACAACAGGGGTACAATGAGCAGTTCTTC.

Points on this clonotype: One end of the junction varies from germline; a read error may be responsible. This chain connects TRBV12-3 or TRBV12-4 to TRBJ2-5, with D maybe TRBD2 (6 bases). The CDR3 runs 14 residues. The CDR3 DNA reads TGTGCCGGCAGCCATCCGGGTAGCGGAGAGACCCAGTACTTC. Protein product: CAGSHPGSGETQYF.

This clonotype showed up just a few times. This chain links TRBV12-3 or TRBV12-4 with TRBJ1-5, with D tentatively TRBD1 (5 bases). Between the trimmed V and J ends, which lost 4 bases and 5 bases, there was a span of 18 bases. CDR3 length equals 16 residues. In DNA, the CDR3 is TGTGCCAGCAGTTCAGGGTCTCTGAATTTATATCAGCCCCAGCATTTT. This sequence encodes CASSSGSLNLYQPQHF.

The chain couples TRBV12-3 or TRBV12-4 to TRBJ1-2, with D possibly matching TRBD1 (6 bases). This CDR3 spans 15 amino acids. V was clipped by 2 bases and J by 4 bases, with 14 bases between them. This CDR3 is CASSLNRATTYGYTF. The DNA of the CDR3 is TGTGCCAGCAGTTTAAACAGGGCTACGACCTATGGCTACACCTTC.

This clonotype was found once. As DNA, the CDR3 is TGTGCCAGCAGCTTGTCCCCAGACCCGAACACTGAAGCTTTCTTT. As protein: CASSLSPDPNTEAFF. The V and J genes are TRBV7-6 and TRBJ1-1; no clear D gene. The CDR3 is made up of 15 amino acids. Germline CDR1 reads SGHVS; CDR2 reads FNYEAQ. Trimming cost V 3 bases and J 1 base, with 12 bases left between them. Full variable domain (missing parts from reference TRBV7-6 and TRBJ1-1): GAGVSQSPRYKVTKRGQDVALRCDPISGHVSLYWYRQALGQGPEFLTYFNYEAQQDKSGLPNDRFSAERPEGSISTLTIQRTEQRDSAMYRCASSLSPDPNTEAFFGQGTRLTVV.

The chain recombines TRBV2 with TRBJ1-6, with 8 bases identical to TRBD1. Trimming at V came to 1 base and at J to 8 bases, leaving 4 bases not matched to a gene. CDR3 size: 15 residues. Germline-derived CDR1 and CDR2 are SNHLY and FYNNEI. CDR3 in amino acids: CASSEGMTGDSPLHF. CDR3 nucleotide sequence: TGTGCCAGCAGTGAAGGGATGACAGGGGATTCACCCCTCCACTTT.

In its sample, this clonotype was seen a few times. The chain carries TRBV27 and TRBJ2-7; a weak D match, TRBD1 (6 bases). The germline gives CDR1 MNHEY, CDR2 SMNVEV (reference sequence). The CDR3 is made up of 13 amino acids. The V end lost 10 bases, the J end lost 5 bases, and 18 bases lay between the germline ends. The CDR3: CATNPQGNHEQYF. The CDR3 DNA follows: TGTGCCACCAACCCCCAGGGGAACCACGAGCAGTACTTC.

The rearrangement joins TRBV10-3 to TRBJ1-1; a possible D gene is TRBD1 (6 bases). The CDR3 contains 15 residues. V lost 11 bases and J lost 1, with 20 bases in between. Germline V CDR1 and CDR2: ENHRY, SYGVKD. CDR3 DNA sequence: TGTGCCGCACGACAGGCTATGATCTGGAACACTGAAGCTTTCTTT. Protein: CAARQAMIWNTEAFF.

In nucleotides, the CDR3 is TGTGCCATCAGCCAGGACAGGGACACCGGGGAGCTGTTTTTT. It codes for CAISQDRDTGELFF. V usage is TRBV10-3 and J usage is TRBJ2-2; 8 bases are shared with TRBD1. CDR1 is ENHRY and CDR2 is SYGVKD in the germline V gene. V was clipped by 6 bases and J by 3 bases; unmatched bases: 3. This CDR3 spans 14 amino acids.

This chain joins TRBV20-1 and TRBJ2-1; no clear D gene. V was cut by 0 bases and J by 0 bases, with 12 bases left in between. The CDR3 consists of 16 residues. Looked up from germline, CDR1 is DFQATT and CDR2 is SNEGSKA (reference sequence). The CDR3 bases are TGCAGTGCTAGAGATCAGTGGGCGAGCTCCTACAATGAGCAGTTCTTC. Encoded protein: CSARDQWASSYNEQFF.

Regarding this clonotype: Germline is not matched at one junction end, which may reflect a read error. The rearrangement links TRBV5-5 to TRBJ2-2; D gene uncertain. In germline, CDR1 is SGHKS, CDR2 YYEKEE (reference sequence). The CDR3 covers 15 residues. This chain's CDR3 is CASSDRLRLSGDLFF. The CDR3 DNA reads as TGTGCCAGCAGCGACCGGCTCCGCTTAAGTGGGGATCTGTTTTTT.

The rearrangement uses TRBV10-1 and TRBJ2-3, with TRBD2 as a possible D gene (6 bases). Germline V CDR1 and CDR2: WNHNN, SYGVQD (reference sequence). The CDR3 is made up of 12 amino acids. V shed 4 bases and J shed 8 bases, with 10 bases lying between them. The CDR3 is CASSAAGTTQYF. For the CDR3, the DNA is TGCGCCAGCAGTGCCGCGGGGACTACGCAGTATTTT.

The V call is TRBV7-2, the J call TRBJ2-4, with TRBD1 identical over 10 bases. The CDR3 extends over 15 amino acids. CDR1 and CDR2 from the germline V gene are SGHTA and FQGNSA. J was trimmed by 8 bases and V by 3 bases; bases with no gene match: 7. The DNA of the CDR3 is TGTGCCAGCAGCTTTGGCTGGACAGGGGGGGACATTCAGTACTTC. Translating gives CASSFGWTGGDIQYF. Based on the CDR3 plus reference TRBV7-2 and TRBJ2-4, the full variable domain is GAGVSQSPSNKVTEKGKDVELRCDPISGHTALYWYRQSLGQGLEFLIYFQGNSAPDKSGLPSDRFSAERTGGSVSTLTIQRTQQEDSAVYLCASSFGWTGGDIQYFGAGTRLSVL.

The chain employs TRBV5-1 and TRBJ2-1; D might be TRBD2 (5 bases). Germline lookup yields CDR1 SGHRS and CDR2 YFSETQ. Trimming removed 2 bases at V and 6 bases at J, with 9 bases between. CDR3 length: 13 amino acids. The DNA for the CDR3 is TGCGCCAGCAGCTTCGGGGAGATCAATGAGCAGTTCTTC. It yields the protein CASSFGEINEQFF.

A note on this clonotype: Being one base from a much bigger clone, this may be a read error. The chain recombines TRBV12-3 or TRBV12-4 with TRBJ1-5; 10 bases fit TRBD1. The CDR3 is 15 amino acids. V dropped 6 bases and J dropped 9; count of bases not matched to a gene: 11. This CDR3 reads CASSRDRGSTGPQHF. CDR3 nucleotides: TGTGCCAGCAGCCGGGACAGGGGCTCTACAGGGCCCCAGCATTTT.

This clonotype was recorded a few times. The V and J genes are TRBV29-1 and TRBJ2-5, with D hard to call. V dropped 7 bases and J dropped 2 bases, with 11 bases sitting between them. The CDR3 is 12 amino acids. The germline gives CDR1 SQVTM, CDR2 ANQGSEA. The CDR3 spells CSAKAGQETQYF. The CDR3 DNA follows: TGCAGCGCCAAGGCAGGACAAGAGACCCAGTACTTC.

The chain couples TRBV4-2 to TRBJ2-5, with D perhaps assigned TRBD1 or TRBD2 (5 bases each). The length of the CDR3 is 15 residues. Germline V gene lookup returns CDR1 LGHNA and CDR2 YNFKEQ. Trimming left V 1 base short and J 0 bases short, with 9 bases between. The CDR3: CASSQAGRDQETQYF. The DNA of the CDR3 is TGTGCCAGCAGCCAAGCGGGACGGGACCAAGAGACCCAGTACTTC.

The chain joins TRBV20-1 to TRBJ2-7; D may be TRBD1 (6 bases). The germline CDR1 and CDR2 sequences are DFQATT and SNEGSKA (reference sequence). The CDR3 is 13 residues long. Trimming removed 5 bases at V and 2 bases at J, with 13 bases between. DNA of the CDR3: TGCAGTGCTTCCGGGACACTCACCTACGAGCAGTACTTC. Protein: CSASGTLTYEQYF.